This TCR beta chain came from a study of blood T cell repertoires in COVID-19. Germline CDR1 and CDR2: SGHKS and YYEKEE (reference sequence). This CDR3 is built from 13 residues. Trimming took off 4 bases at V and 5 bases at J, with 13 bases between the two ends. Clones were sequenced by immunoSEQ multiplex PCR, and TCRdb holds only the in-frame ones, with some missing. The table includes about 21,000 clones, around 89% detected once. Sequencing input: peripheral blood. The chain joins TRBV5-5 to TRBJ2-7, with no clear D. This clonotype originated in a human donor in a cohort sampled during active COVID-19. The CDR3, as DNA: TGTGCCAGCAGCCTCAGACCTCAGGACGAGCAGTACTTC. This codes for CASSLRPQDEQYF.